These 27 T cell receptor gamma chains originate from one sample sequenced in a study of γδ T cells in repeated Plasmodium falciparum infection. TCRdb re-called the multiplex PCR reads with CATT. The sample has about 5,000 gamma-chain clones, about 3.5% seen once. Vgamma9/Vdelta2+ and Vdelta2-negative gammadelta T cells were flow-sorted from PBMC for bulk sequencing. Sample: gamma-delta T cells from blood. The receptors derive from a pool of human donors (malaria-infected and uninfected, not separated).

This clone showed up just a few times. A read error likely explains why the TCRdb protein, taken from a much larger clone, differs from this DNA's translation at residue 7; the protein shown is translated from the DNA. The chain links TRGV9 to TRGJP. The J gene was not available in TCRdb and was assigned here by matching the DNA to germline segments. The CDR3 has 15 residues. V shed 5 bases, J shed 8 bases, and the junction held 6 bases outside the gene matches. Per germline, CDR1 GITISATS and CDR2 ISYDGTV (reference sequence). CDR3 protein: CALWGNKLGKKIKVF. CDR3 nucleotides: TGTGCCTTGTGGGGAAACAAGTTGGGCAAAAAAATCAAGGTATTT.

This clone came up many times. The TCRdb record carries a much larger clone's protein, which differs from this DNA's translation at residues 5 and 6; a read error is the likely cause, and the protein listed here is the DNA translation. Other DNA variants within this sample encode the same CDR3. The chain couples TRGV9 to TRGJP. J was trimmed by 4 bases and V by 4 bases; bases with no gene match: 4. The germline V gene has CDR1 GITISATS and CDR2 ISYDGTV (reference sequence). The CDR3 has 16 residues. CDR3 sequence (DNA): TGTGCCTTGTGGGATCTACAAGAGTTGGGCAAAAAAATCAAGGTATTT. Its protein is CALWDLQELGKKIKVF.

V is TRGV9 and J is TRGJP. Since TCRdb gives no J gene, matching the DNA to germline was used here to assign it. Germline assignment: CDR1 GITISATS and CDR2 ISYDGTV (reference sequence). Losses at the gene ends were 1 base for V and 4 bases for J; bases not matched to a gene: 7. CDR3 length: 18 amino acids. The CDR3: CALWEVTRQELGKKIKVF. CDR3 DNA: TGTGCCTTGTGGGAGGTTACCCGCCAAGAGTTGGGCAAAAAAATCAAGGTATTT.

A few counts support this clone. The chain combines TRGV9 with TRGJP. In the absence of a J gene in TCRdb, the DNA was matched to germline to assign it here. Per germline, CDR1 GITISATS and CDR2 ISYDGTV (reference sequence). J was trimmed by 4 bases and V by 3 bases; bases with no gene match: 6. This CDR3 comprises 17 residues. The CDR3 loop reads CALWESRQELGKKIKVF. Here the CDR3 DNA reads TGTGCCTTGTGGGAGTCCAGACAAGAGTTGGGCAAAAAAATCAAGGTATTT.

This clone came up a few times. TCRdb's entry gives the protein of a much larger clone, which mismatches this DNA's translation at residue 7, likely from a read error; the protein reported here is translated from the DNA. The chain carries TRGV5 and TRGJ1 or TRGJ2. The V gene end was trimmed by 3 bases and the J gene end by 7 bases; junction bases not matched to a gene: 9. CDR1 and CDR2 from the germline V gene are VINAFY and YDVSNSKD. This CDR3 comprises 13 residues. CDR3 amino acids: CATWDSGRYKKLF. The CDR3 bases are TGTGCCACCTGGGACTCGGGCCGCTATAAGAAACTCTTT.

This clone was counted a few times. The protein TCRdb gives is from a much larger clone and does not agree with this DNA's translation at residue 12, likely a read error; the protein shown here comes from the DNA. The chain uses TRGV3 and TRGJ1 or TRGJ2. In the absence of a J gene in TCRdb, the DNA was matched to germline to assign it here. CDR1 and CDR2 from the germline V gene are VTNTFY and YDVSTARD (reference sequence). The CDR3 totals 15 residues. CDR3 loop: CATWDRLGDYYRKLF. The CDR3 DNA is TGTGCCACCTGGGACAGGCTGGGGGATTATTATAGGAAACTCTTT.

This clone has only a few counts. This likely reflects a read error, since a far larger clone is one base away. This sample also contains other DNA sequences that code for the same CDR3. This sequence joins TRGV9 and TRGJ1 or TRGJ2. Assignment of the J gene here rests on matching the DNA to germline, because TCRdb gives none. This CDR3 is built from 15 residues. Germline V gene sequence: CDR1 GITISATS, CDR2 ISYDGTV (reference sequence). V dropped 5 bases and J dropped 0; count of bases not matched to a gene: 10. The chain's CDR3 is CALWGTKPNYYKKLF. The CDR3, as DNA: TGTGCCTTGTGGGGGACCAAGCCGAATTATTATAAGAAACTCTTT.

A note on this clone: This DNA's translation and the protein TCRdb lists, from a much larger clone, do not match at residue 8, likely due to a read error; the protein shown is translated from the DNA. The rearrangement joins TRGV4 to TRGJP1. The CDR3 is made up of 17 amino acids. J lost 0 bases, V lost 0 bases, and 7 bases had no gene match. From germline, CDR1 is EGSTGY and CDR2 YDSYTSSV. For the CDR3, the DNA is TGTGCCACCTGGGATGGGCGGACATATACCACTGGTTGGTTCAAGATATTT. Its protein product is CATWDGRTYTTGWFKIF.

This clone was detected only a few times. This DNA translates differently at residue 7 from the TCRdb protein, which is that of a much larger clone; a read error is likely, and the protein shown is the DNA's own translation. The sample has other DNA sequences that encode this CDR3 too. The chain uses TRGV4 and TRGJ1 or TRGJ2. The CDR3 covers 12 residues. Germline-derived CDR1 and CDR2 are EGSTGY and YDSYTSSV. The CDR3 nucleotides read TGTGCCACCTGGGATGGGGCCTATAAGAAGCTCTTT. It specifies CATWDGAYKKLF.

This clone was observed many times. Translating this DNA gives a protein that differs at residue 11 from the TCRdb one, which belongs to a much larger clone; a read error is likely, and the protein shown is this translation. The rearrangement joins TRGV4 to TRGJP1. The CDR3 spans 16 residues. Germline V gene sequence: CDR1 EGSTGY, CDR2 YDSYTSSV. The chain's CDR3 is CATWDGFHHTDWFKIF. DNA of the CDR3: TGTGCCACCTGGGATGGGTTCCATCACACTGATTGGTTCAAGATATTT.

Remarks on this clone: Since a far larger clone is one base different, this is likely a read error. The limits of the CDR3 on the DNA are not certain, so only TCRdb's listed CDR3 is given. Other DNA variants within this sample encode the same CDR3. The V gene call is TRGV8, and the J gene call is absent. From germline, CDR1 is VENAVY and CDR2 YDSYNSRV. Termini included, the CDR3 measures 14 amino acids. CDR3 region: CATWGKGNYYKKLF.

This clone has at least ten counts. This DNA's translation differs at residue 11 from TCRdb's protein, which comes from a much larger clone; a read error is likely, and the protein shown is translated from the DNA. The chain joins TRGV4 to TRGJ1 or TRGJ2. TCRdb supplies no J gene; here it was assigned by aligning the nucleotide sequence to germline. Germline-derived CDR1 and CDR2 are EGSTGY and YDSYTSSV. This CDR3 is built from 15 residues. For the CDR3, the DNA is TGTGCCACCTGGGATGGGCCAGGGGATTATCATAAGAAACTCTTT. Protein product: CATWDGPGDYHKKLF.

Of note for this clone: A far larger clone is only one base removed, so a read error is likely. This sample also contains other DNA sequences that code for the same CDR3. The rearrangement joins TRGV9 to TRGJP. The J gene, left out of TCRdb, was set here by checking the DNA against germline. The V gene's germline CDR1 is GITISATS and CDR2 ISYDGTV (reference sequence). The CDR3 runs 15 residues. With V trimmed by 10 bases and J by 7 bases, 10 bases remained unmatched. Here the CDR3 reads CALWKRELGKKIKVF. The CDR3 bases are TGTGCCTTATGGAAGCGTGAGTTGGGCAAAAAAATCAAGGTATTT.

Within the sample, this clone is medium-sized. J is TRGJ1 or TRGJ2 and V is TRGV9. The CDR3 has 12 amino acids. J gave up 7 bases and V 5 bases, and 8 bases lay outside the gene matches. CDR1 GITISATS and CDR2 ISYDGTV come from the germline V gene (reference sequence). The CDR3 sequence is CALWGVPYKKLF. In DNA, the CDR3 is TGTGCCTTGTGGGGGGTCCCCTATAAGAAACTCTTT.

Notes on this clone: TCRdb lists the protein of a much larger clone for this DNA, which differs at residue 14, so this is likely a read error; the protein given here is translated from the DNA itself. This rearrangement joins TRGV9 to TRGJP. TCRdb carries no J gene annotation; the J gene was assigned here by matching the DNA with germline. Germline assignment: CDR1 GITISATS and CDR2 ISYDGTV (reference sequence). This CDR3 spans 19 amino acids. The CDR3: CALWEVHPTQELGRKIKVF. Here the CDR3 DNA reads TGTGCCTTGTGGGAGGTGCACCCGACTCAAGAGTTGGGCAGAAAAATCAAGGTATTT.

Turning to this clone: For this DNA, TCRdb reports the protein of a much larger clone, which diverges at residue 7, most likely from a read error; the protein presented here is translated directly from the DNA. The CDR3 nucleotides read TGTGCCTTGTGGGAGGCGAGAGAAGAGTTGGGCAAAAAAATCAAGGTATTT. Encoded protein: CALWEAREELGKKIKVF. The genes are TRGV9 and TRGJP. CDR3 length: 17 residues. Germline loops: CDR1 GITISATS, CDR2 ISYDGTV (reference sequence). Unmatched junction bases numbered 6, after V lost 2 bases and J lost 5 bases.

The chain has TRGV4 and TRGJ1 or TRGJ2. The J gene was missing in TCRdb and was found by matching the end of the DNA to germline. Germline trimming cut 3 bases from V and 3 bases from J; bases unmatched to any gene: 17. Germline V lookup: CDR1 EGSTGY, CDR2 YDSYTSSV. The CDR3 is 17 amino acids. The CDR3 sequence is CATWDRGKNVIYYKKLF. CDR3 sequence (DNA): TGTGCCACCTGGGATCGGGGGAAAAACGTTATTTATTATAAGAAACTCTTT.

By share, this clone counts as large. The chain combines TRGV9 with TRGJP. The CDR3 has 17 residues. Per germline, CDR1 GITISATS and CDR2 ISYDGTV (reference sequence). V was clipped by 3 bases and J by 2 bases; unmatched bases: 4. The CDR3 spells CALWEQRQELGKKIKVF. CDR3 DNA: TGTGCCTTGTGGGAGCAAAGGCAAGAGTTGGGCAAAAAAATCAAGGTATTT.

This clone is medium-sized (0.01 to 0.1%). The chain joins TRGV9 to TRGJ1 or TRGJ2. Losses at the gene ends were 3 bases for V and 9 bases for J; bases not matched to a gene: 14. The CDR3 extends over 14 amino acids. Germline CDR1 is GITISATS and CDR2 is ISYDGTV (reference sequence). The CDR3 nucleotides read TGTGCCTTGTGGGAGCTACACCCCAAGTCTAAGAAACTCTTT. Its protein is CALWELHPKSKKLF.

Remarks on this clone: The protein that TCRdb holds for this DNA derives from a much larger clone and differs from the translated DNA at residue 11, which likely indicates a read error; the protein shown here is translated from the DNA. CDR3 in DNA: TGTGCCTTGTGGGAGGGTAAGCAAGAGTTGAGCAAAAAAATCAAGGTATTT. As protein: CALWEGKQELSKKIKVF. The chain is built from TRGV9 and TRGJP. The germline V gene encodes CDR1 GITISATS and CDR2 ISYDGTV (reference sequence). The CDR3 is made up of 17 amino acids.

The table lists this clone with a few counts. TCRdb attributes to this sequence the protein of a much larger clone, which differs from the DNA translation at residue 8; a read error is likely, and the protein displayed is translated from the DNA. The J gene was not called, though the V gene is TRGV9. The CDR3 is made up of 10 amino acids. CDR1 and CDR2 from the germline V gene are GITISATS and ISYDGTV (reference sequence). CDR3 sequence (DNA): TGTGCCTTGTGGACAGTTAAGAGACTCTTT. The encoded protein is CALWTVKRLF.

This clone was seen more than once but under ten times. CDR3 sequence (DNA): TGTGCCTTGTGGGAGGTGCATGGGCCCGACTTGCAAGAGTTGGGCAAAAAAATCAAGGTATTT. It specifies CALWEVHGPDLQELGKKIKVF. J is TRGJP and V is TRGV9. The J gene, not given by TCRdb, was assigned here from a germline match of the nucleotide sequence. Germline V gene lookup returns CDR1 GITISATS and CDR2 ISYDGTV (reference sequence). V dropped 0 bases and J dropped 3; count of bases not matched to a gene: 14. The CDR3 is 21 residues long.

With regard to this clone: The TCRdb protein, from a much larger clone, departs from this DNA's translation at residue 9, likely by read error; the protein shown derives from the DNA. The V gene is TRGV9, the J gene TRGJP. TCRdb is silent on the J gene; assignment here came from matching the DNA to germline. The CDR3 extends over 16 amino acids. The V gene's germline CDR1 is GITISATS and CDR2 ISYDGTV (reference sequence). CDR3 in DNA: TGTGCCTTGTGGGGAGGCCAAGAGTCGGGCAAAAAAATCAAGGTATTT. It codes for CALWGGQESGKKIKVF.

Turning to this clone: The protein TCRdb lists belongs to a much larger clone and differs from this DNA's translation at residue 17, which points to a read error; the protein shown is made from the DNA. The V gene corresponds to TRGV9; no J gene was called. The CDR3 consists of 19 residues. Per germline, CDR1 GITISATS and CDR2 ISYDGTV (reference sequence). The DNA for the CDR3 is TGTGCCTTGTGGGAGACGGCTCGTCCCCAAGAGTTGGGCAAAAAAATCGAGGTATTT. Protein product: CALWETARPQELGKKIEVF.

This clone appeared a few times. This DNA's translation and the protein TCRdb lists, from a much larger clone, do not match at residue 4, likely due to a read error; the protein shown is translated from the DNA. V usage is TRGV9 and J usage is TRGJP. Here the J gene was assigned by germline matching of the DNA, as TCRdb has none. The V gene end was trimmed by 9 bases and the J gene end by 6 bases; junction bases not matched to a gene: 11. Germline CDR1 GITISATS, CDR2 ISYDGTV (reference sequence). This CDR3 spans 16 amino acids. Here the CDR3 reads CALRQGGELGKKIKVF. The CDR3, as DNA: TGTGCCTTGCGGCAAGGAGGAGAGTTGGGCAAAAAAATCAAGGTATTT.

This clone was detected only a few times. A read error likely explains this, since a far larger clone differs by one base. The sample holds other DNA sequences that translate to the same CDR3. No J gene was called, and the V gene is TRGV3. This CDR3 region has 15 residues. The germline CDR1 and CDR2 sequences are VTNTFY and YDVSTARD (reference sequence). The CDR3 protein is CATWDRLGDYYKKLF. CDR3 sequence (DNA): TGTGCCACCTGGGACAGGCTGGGGGATTATTATAAGAAGCTCTTT.

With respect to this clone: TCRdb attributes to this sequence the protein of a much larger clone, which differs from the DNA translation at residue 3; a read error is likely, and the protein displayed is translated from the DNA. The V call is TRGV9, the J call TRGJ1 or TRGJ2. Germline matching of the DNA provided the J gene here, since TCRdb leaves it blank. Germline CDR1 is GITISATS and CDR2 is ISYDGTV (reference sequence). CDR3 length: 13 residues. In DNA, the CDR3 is TGTGCCTCGTGGGAATCCCATTATTATAAGAAACTCTTT. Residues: CASWESHYYKKLF.